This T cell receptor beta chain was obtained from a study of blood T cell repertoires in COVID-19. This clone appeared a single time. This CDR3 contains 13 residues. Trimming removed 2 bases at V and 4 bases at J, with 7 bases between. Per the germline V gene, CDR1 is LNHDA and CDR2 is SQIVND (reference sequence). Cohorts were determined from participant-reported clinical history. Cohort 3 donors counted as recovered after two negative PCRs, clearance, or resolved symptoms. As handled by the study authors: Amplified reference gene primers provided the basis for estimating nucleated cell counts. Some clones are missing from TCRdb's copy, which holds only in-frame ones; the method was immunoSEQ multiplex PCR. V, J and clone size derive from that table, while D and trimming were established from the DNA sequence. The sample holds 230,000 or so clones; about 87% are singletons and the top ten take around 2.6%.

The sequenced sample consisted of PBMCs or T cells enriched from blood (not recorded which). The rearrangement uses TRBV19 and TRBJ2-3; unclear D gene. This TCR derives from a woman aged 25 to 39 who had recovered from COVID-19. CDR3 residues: CASSIMFSDTQYF. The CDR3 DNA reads TGTGCCAGTAGTATAATGTTCTCAGATACGCAGTATTTT.